This is a list of T cell receptor beta chains from one sample in a study of cytomegalovirus exposure and HLA in healthy donors. The table came from immunoSEQ multiplex PCR; TCRdb's copy has only in-frame clones and leaves some out. The specimen's table records around 140,000 clones. The sequencing sample was made of PBMCs. Receptor source: a woman between 18 and 29 years old in good health and CMV-seronegative. Both conserved end residues are part of each CDR3. A D gene is named only where the DNA matches it firmly.

TRBV7-8	TRBD1	TRBJ2-4	TGTGCCAGCAGCGAAGGGGGCGCCGGAAACATTCAGTACTTC	CASSEGGAGNIQYF
TRBV6-5	.	TRBJ1-2	TGTGCCAGCAGTTACTTGCCCCAGGGAAGCTATGGCTACACCTTC	CASSYLPQGSYGYTF
TRBV2	.	TRBJ1-2	TGTGCCAGTCTAGAGGCTTCTCAGGGGTTCTATGGCTACACCTTC	CASLEASQGFYGYTF
TRBV27	.	TRBJ2-2	TGTGCCAGCGGGAAACGGGAGCCCGGGGAGCTGTTTTTT	CASGKREPGELFF
TRBV7-2	.	TRBJ2-3	TGTGCCAGCAGCAATGGCGGGGCCAGCACAGATACGCAGTATTTT	CASSNGGASTDTQYF
TRBV10-1	.	TRBJ2-3	TGCGCCAGCAGTGAAGAGCGATACCTAAGCACAGATACGCAGTATTTT	CASSEERYLSTDTQYF
TRBV9	TRBD1	TRBJ2-3	TGTGCCAGCAGCGTAGATAGTTACAGGGGAGATACGCAGTATTTT	CASSVDSYRGDTQYF
TRBV7-2	.	TRBJ1-2	TGTGCCAGCAGCTTAGGAGGCTCAGGGGTAGACTATGGCTACACCTTC	CASSLGGSGVDYGYTF
TRBV19	.	TRBJ2-3	TGTGCCAGTAGTATGGCCCCCCCCCAAGAAGAACGAACAGATACGCAGTATTTT	CASSMAPPQEERTDTQYF
TRBV29-1	.	TRBJ1-2	TGCAGCGTTGAGGTTCAGGGTGGGTATGGCTACACCTTC	CSVEVQGGYGYTF
TRBV29-1	.	TRBJ2-7	TGCAGCGTTGCAGCGGCGGGACCCTACGAGCAGTACTTC	CSVAAAGPYEQYF
TRBV9	.	TRBJ2-7	TGTGCCAGCAGCGTAGGGACTATCGCCTACGAGCAGTACTTC	CASSVGTIAYEQYF
TRBV10-3	.	TRBJ2-5	TGTGCCATCAAACCGGGACAACTGGGAGAGACCCAGTACTTC	CAIKPGQLGETQYF
TRBV10-1	TRBD1	TRBJ2-7	TGCGCCAGCAGTCGACAGGGGGCAGGGGAGCAGTACTTC	CASSRQGAGEQYF
TRBV5-1	.	TRBJ2-3	TGCGCCAGCAGCTTGGAGGGGCTGGAACCAGATACGCAGTATTTT	CASSLEGLEPDTQYF
TRBV6-5	.	TRBJ1-5	TGTGCCAGCAAATCAAAGGGGAAACCAAATCAGCCCCAGCATTTT	CASKSKGKPNQPQHF
TRBV6-6	.	TRBJ1-5	TGTGCCAGCAGTTTTACAGGGAACAATCAGCCCCAGCATTTT	CASSFTGNNQPQHF
TRBV27	.	TRBJ1-1	TGTGCCAGCAGTGTAGGGGTGAACACTGAAGCTTTCTTT	CASSVGVNTEAFF
TRBV7-7	.	TRBJ2-5	TGTGCTAGCAGCCCTCAGGGTATCGGTCGGGAGACCCAGTACTTC	CASSPQGIGRETQYF
TRBV5-4	TRBD2	TRBJ2-2	TGTGCCAGCACAGCGGGAGCGGTCGGGGAGCTGTTTTTT	CASTAGAVGELFF
TRBV15	.	TRBJ1-1	TGTGCCACCAGCAGAGATCCAATGAACACTGAAGCTTTCTTT	CATSRDPMNTEAFF
TRBV19	.	TRBJ2-4	TGTGCCAGTACCCCCCGGGGAGCCAAAAACATTCAGTACTTC	CASTPRGAKNIQYF
TRBV15	TRBD1	TRBJ1-4	TGTGCCACCAGCAGAGATATCGCGACCACAGGGGGCAGTGAAAAACTGTTTTTT	CATSRDIATTGGSEKLFF
TRBV5-1	.	TRBJ1-2	TGCGCCAGCAGCGTAGGACAGACTAACTATGGCTACACCTTC	CASSVGQTNYGYTF
TRBV2	.	TRBJ2-2	TGTGCCAGCAGTGAACTCGGGATCATCACCGGGGAGCTGTTTTTT	CASSELGIITGELFF
TRBV29-1	.	TRBJ2-1	TGCAGCGTTGACATCCTAGCAGCTAATGAGCAGTTCTTC	CSVDILAANEQFF
TRBV6-5	TRBD1	TRBJ1-4	TGTGCCAGCAGTTACTCTCCGGGACAGGGTAATGAAAAACTGTTTTTT	CASSYSPGQGNEKLFF
TRBV19	TRBD2	TRBJ2-2	TGTGCCAGTACCCCCGGTTTATCGTGGGAGGGCCGGTCTGAGGACACCGGGGAGCTGTTTTTT	CASTPGLSWEGRSEDTGELFF
TRBV15	TRBD2	TRBJ2-1	TGTGCCACCAGGGGAATAAAGACTAGCGGGGCTCGCAGCGAGCAGTTCTTC	CATRGIKTSGARSEQFF
TRBV9	TRBD1	TRBJ2-1	TGTGCCAGCAGCTTCCGACAGGGAGATGAGCAGTTCTTC	CASSFRQGDEQFF